This T cell receptor (beta chain) was recovered during a study of blood T cells in healthy people across ages. Peripheral blood from each donor was collected in a volume of 8.5 to 10 milliliters. Study-wide results and limits: Long-lived donors exceeded aged donors in naive CD4+ cells and diversity. There was no known CMV status for donors, so expanded clonotype changes were possibly confounded.

CDR3 size: 15 residues. V was trimmed by 5 bases and J by 0 bases, leaving 11 bases between them. For the second PCR, which ran for about 6 to 11 cycles, a sample-barcoded 5' primer and a J-beta primer mix were used. The authors tagged each cDNA molecule using a template-switch adaptor with 12 random nucleotides. Each CDR3 protein is one row after TCRdb ran MiXCR on the 5' RACE reads. The data show about a million distinct CDR3 sequences, around 54% seen once. Concerning this clonotype: Its specificity is not known.

The source is a woman in her sixties in good health. The V and J genes are TRBV12-3 or TRBV12-4 and TRBJ2-1, with a weak D call TRBD2 (6 bases). Source material: blood. The CDR3 bases are TGTGCCAGCAGTCGGGACTTGCCCTCCTACAATGAGCAGTTCTTC. Its translation is CASSRDLPSYNEQFF.